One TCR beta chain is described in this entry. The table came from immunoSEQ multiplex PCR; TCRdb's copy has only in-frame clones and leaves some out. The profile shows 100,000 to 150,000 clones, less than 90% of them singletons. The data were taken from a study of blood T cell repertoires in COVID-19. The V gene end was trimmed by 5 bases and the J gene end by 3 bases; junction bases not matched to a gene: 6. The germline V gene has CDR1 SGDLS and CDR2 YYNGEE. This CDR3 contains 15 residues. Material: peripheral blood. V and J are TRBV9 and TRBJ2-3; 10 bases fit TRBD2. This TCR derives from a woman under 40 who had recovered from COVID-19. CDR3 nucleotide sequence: TGTGCCAGCAGTTGGACTAGCGGACAGACAGATACGCAGTATTTT. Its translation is CASSWTSGQTDTQYF.